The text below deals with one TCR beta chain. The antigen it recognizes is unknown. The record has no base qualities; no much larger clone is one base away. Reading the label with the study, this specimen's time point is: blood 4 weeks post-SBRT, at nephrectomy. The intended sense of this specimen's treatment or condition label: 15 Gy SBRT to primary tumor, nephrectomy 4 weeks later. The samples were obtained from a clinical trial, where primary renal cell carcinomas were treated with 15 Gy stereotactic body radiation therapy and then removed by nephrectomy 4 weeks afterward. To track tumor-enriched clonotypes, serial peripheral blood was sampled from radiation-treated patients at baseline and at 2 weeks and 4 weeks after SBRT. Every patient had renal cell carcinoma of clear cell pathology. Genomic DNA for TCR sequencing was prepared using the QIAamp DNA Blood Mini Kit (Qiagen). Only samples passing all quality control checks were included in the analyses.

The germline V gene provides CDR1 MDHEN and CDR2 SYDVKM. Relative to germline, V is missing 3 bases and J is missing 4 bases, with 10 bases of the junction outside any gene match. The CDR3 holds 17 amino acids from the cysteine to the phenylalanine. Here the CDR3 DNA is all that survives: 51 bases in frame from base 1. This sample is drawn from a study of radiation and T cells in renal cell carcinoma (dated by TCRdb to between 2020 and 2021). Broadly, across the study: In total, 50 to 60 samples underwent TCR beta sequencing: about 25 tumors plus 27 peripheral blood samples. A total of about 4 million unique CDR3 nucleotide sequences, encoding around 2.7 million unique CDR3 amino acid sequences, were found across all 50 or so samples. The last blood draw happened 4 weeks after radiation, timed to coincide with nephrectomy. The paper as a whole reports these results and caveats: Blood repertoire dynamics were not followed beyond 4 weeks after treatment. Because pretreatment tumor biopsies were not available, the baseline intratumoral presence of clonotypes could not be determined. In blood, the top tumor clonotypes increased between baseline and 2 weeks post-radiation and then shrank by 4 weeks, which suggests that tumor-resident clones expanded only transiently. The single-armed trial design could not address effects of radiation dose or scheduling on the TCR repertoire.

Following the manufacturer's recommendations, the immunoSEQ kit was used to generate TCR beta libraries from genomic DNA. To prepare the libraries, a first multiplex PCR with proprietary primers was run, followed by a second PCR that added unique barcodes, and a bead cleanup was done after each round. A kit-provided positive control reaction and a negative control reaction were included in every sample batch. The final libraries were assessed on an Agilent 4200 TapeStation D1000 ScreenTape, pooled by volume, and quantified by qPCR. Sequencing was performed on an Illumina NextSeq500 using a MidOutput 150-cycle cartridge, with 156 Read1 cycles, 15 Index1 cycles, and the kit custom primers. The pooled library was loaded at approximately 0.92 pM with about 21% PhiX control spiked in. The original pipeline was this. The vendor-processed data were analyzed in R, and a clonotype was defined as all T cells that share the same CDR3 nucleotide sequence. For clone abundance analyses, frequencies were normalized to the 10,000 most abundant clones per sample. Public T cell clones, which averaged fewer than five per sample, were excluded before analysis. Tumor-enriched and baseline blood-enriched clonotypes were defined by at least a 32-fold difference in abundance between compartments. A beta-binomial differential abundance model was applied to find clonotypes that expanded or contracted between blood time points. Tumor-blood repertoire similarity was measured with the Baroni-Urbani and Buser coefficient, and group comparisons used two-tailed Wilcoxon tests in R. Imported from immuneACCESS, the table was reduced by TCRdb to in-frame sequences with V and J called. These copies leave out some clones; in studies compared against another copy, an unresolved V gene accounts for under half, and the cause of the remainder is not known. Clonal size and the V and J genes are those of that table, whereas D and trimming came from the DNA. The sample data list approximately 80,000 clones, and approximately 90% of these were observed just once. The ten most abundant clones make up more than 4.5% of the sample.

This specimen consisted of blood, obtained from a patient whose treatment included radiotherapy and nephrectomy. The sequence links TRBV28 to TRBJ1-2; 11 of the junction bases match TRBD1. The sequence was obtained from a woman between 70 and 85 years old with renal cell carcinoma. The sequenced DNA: TGTGCCAGCAGTTTCTCGACCCGGACAGGGGGCCTCTATGGCTACACCTTC. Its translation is CASSFSTRTGGLYGYTF.